This passage covers 20 T cell receptor beta chains from one sample sequenced in a study of blood T cell repertoires in COVID-19. Clones were sequenced by immunoSEQ multiplex PCR, and TCRdb holds only the in-frame ones, with some missing. The sample lists about 500,000 clones, 87% occurring once. The sequencing sample was made of PBMCs or T cells enriched from blood (not recorded which). These receptors were collected from a woman aged 18-29 years who had recovered from COVID-19.

The chain employs TRBV19 and TRBJ1-5, with 9 positions matching TRBD1. Trimming removed 5 bases from V and 0 bases from J; junction bases left unmatched: 11. In germline, CDR1 is LNHDA, CDR2 SQIVND (reference sequence). CDR3 length equals 18 residues. CDR3 nucleotide sequence: TGTGCCAGTAGTCCAGGACAGGGGCGAAAATATAGCAATCAGCCCCAGCATTTT. Its translation: CASSPGQGRKYSNQPQHF.

The sample holds a few counts of this clone. CDR3 in amino acids: CASTGGRADTQYF. As DNA, the CDR3 is TGTGCCAGCACGGGGGGGCGGGCAGATACGCAGTATTTT. V usage is TRBV2 and J usage is TRBJ2-3; 8 nucleotides align to TRBD2. The CDR3 spans 13 residues. Germline V gene lookup returns CDR1 SNHLY and CDR2 FYNNEI. V trimming: 7 bases; J trimming: 4 bases; junction bases outside the gene matches: 4.

The V call is TRBV11-2, the J call TRBJ1-3; D gene unclear. The germline V and J ends were trimmed by 0 bases and 2 bases, with 14 bases remaining between them. The CDR3 contains 17 residues. Germline V gives CDR1 SGHAT, CDR2 FQNNGV. The CDR3 DNA is TGTGCCAGCAGCTTAGATCGTGAGGGTAAGGCTGGAAACACCATATATTTT. Translated: CASSLDREGKAGNTIYF.

The V call is TRBV7-2, the J call TRBJ1-1, with 8 bases aligning to TRBD1. The ends lost 3 bases at V and 5 bases at J; junction bases unmatched: 8. This CDR3 contains 15 residues. CDR1 and CDR2 (germline): SGHTA, FQGNSA. The CDR3 DNA follows: TGTGCCAGCAGCTTCGTAGGGACAGGTAATACTGAAGCTTTCTTT. It specifies CASSFVGTGNTEAFF.

This clone was detected only once. V is TRBV5-4 and J is TRBJ1-5; D remains ambiguous. The V gene's germline CDR1 is SGHNT and CDR2 YYREEE (reference sequence). The CDR3 runs 12 residues. The ends were cut back, 0 bases at V and 6 bases at J, with 4 bases in the middle. The CDR3 spells CASSLAGQPQHF. The CDR3 region has the DNA TGTGCCAGCAGCTTGGCCGGTCAGCCCCAGCATTTT.

The chain uses TRBV19 and TRBJ1-1; no reliable D call. The V gene's germline CDR1 is LNHDA and CDR2 SQIVND (reference sequence). This CDR3 is 13 amino acids long. V lost 3 bases to trimming and J lost 5 bases, with 10 bases between them. In nucleotides, the CDR3 is TGTGCCAGTAGTATCCCGGGAGAGACTGAAGCTTTCTTT. Protein: CASSIPGETEAFF.

This chain joins TRBV20-1 and TRBJ1-1; D remains ambiguous. Per germline, CDR1 DFQATT and CDR2 SNEGSKA (reference sequence). V lost 4 bases to trimming and J lost 11 bases, with 14 bases between them. CDR3 length equals 11 residues. The CDR3 sequence: CSAKGFGGAFF. The CDR3 region has the DNA TGCAGTGCTAAGGGCTTCGGCGGGGCTTTCTTT.

Remarks on this clone: Additional DNA sequences in this sample encode the identical CDR3. V gene TRBV2 combines with J gene TRBJ1-1; TRBD1 might be the D (6 bases). The germline CDR1 and CDR2 sequences are SNHLY and FYNNEI. The V end was cut by 1 base, the J end by 1 base, with 7 bases between. This CDR3 region has 14 residues. CDR3 DNA sequence: TGTGCCAGCAGTGAAGGGACAGCGAACACTGAAGCTTTCTTT. It is translated as CASSEGTANTEAFF. The full variable domain, rest sourced from reference TRBV2 and TRBJ1-1, is EPEVTQTPSHQVTQMGQEVILRCVPISNHLYFYWYRQILGQKVEFLVSFYNNEISEKSEIFDDQFSVERPDGSNFTLKIRSTKLEDSAMYFCASSEGTANTEAFFGQGTRLTVV.

This chain uses TRBV12-3 or TRBV12-4 with TRBJ1-2, with a weak D call TRBD1 (5 bases). The CDR3 covers 13 residues. Trimming took 3 bases from V and 8 from J, leaving 13 bases between them. This CDR3 reads CASSFGASYGYTF. Written as DNA, the CDR3 is TGTGCCAGCAGTTTTGGGGCGTCGTACGGCTACACCTTC.

V gene TRBV4-1 combines with J gene TRBJ2-2; 10 positions match TRBD2. Germline lookup yields CDR1 MGHRA and CDR2 YSYEKL. The CDR3 sequence is 18 residues long. V lost 4 bases and J lost 6; bases outside the gene matches: 14. CDR3 residues: CASSPWSGGAVGPGELFF. The CDR3 region has the DNA TGCGCCAGCAGCCCTTGGAGCGGGGGGGCCGTTGGCCCCGGGGAGCTGTTTTTT.

The gene calls are TRBV27 and TRBJ2-2; the match to TRBD2 covers 7 bases. The length of the CDR3 is 14 residues. V was clipped by 5 bases and J by 5 bases; unmatched bases: 5. Looked up from germline, CDR1 is MNHEY and CDR2 is SMNVEV (reference sequence). CDR3 region: CASSRRGETGELFF. CDR3 bases: TGTGCCAGCAGTAGACGGGGGGAGACCGGGGAGCTGTTTTTT.

The V and J genes are TRBV6-5 and TRBJ1-1; 8 nucleotides align to TRBD1. V dropped 7 bases and J dropped 6; count of bases not matched to a gene: 7. This CDR3 has 13 amino acids. The germline V gene has CDR1 MNHEY and CDR2 SVGAGI. The CDR3 bases are TGTGCCAGCACCGATACAGGGGGGGCTGAAGCTTTCTTT. Its protein is CASTDTGGAEAFF.

The chain uses TRBV5-1 and TRBJ2-2, with D possibly being TRBD1 (6 bases). Germline V CDR1 and CDR2: SGHRS, YFSETQ. V dropped 4 bases and J dropped 5 bases, with 15 bases sitting between them. The CDR3 extends over 15 amino acids. CDR3: CASSTQGIGTGELFF. As DNA, the CDR3 is TGCGCCAGCAGCACACAGGGAATAGGGACCGGGGAGCTGTTTTTT.

DNA for the CDR3: TGCAGTGCTAGTTACGCAAGGGACTTATGGAATGAAAAACTGTTTTTT. Translated: CSASYARDLWNEKLFF. V usage is TRBV20-1 and J usage is TRBJ1-4, with D maybe TRBD1 (5 bases). Germline CDR1 reads DFQATT; CDR2 reads SNEGSKA (reference sequence). This CDR3 spans 16 amino acids. Trimming shortened V by 3 bases and J by 5 bases, and 19 bases separated the two germline ends.

The gene calls are TRBV11-1 and TRBJ2-1, with 8 bases matching TRBD2. The germline gives CDR1 SGHAT, CDR2 FQDESV (reference sequence). The J segment lost 4 bases and the V segment lost 4 bases, leaving 6 bases of the junction unmatched. The CDR3 is made up of 15 amino acids. The CDR3 loop is CASSSFSGVYNEQFF. In DNA, the CDR3 is TGTGCCAGCAGCTCCTTTAGCGGGGTATACAATGAGCAGTTCTTC.

The CDR3 DNA reads as TGTGCCAGCAGTACTCAACAGGATGGAAAACTGTTTTTT. Amino acid sequence: CASSTQQDGKLFF. The chain couples TRBV28 to TRBJ1-4, with a possible D match to TRBD1 (5 bases). V shed 5 bases and J shed 10 bases, with 14 bases lying between them. The CDR3 extends over 13 amino acids. Germline V lookup: CDR1 MDHEN, CDR2 SYDVKM.

The chain recombines TRBV4-1 with TRBJ2-7, with D possibly TRBD1 on 5 matching bases. Germline V gene sequence: CDR1 MGHRA, CDR2 YSYEKL. Trimming took 3 bases from V and 3 from J, leaving 9 bases between them. CDR3 size: 13 residues. The CDR3 DNA reads TGCGCCAGCAGCCAGACAGTAAGCTACGAGCAGTACTTC. Its protein is CASSQTVSYEQYF.

This chain connects TRBV2 to TRBJ1-1, with no clear D. Germline V gene data show CDR1 as SNHLY and CDR2 as FYNNEI. CDR3 length: 13 amino acids. V gave up 2 bases and J gave up 1 base, with 5 bases separating them. CDR3 sequence reads: CASSEQENTEAFF. DNA of the CDR3: TGTGCCAGCAGTGAACAGGAGAACACTGAAGCTTTCTTT.

CDR3 nucleotides: TGTGCCAGCAGCGCTCCCACAGGGCCCGCCTACGAGCAGTACTTC. Residues: CASSAPTGPAYEQYF. This chain connects TRBV9 to TRBJ2-7; D may be TRBD1 (6 bases). Germline CDR1 is SGDLS and CDR2 is YYNGEE. V was clipped by 3 bases and J by 2 bases, with 15 bases between them. The CDR3 is 15 amino acids.

The chain links TRBV4-1 to TRBJ2-3, with a weak D call TRBD2 (6 bases). CDR3 size: 15 residues. CDR1 MGHRA and CDR2 YSYEKL come from the germline V gene. Trimming cost V 4 bases and J 5 bases, with 16 bases left between them. The CDR3 DNA reads TGCGCCAGCAGCCGGGACTGGGCGGCGGGAGATACGCAGTATTTT. This codes for CASSRDWAAGDTQYF.